This entry features one T cell receptor beta chain sequence. V shed 0 bases and J shed 0 bases, with 10 bases lying between them. CDR1 is SGHVS and CDR2 is FNYEAQ in the germline V gene. The CDR3 consists of 16 residues. This sample is part of a study of blood T cell repertoires in COVID-19. Across the study: Acute and convalescent COVID-19 samples came from the United States, Italy and Spain. T cells, B-cell-depleted T cells, or PBMCs provided the cDNA or gDNA that served as material.

As processed by the authors: Reference gene primer amplification yielded estimated nucleated cell counts. Produced via immunoSEQ multiplex PCR; TCRdb's table is partial and in-frame only. V and J calls and clone size are as listed in that table; D and trimming were resolved from the DNA. Of tens of thousands of clones listed, 86% are singletons. This clonotype originated in a man aged 45-65 years with active COVID-19. Sequencing was carried out using peripheral blood. The rearrangement uses TRBV7-6 and TRBJ2-3; possible D gene TRBD1, 6 bases. CDR3 sequence (DNA): TGTGCCAGCAGCTTAGCATGGGGGCTAAGCACAGATACGCAGTATTTT. This encodes CASSLAWGLSTDTQYF. Drawing the rest from reference TRBV7-6 and TRBJ2-3, the complete variable domain is GAGVSQSPRYKVTKRGQDVALRCDPISGHVSLYWYRQALGQGPEFLTYFNYEAQQDKSGLPNDRFSAERPEGSISTLTIQRTEQRDSAMYRCASSLAWGLSTDTQYFGPGTRLTVL.